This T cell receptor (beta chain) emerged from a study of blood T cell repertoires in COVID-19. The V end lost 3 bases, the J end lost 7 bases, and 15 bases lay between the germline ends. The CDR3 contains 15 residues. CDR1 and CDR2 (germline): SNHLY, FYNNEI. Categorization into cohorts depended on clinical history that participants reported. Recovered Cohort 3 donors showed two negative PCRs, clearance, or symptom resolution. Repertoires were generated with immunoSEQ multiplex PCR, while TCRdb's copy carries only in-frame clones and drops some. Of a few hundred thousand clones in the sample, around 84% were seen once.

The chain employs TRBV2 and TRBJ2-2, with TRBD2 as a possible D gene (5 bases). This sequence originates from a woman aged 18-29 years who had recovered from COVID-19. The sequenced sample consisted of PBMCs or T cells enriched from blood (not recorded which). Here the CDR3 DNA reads TGTGCCAGCAGTGAGTTCGAGGGAGCCAACGGGGAGCTGTTTTTT. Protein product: CASSEFEGANGELFF.